Below, 13 T cell receptor beta chains from the same sample are listed, as sequenced in a study of blood T cell repertoires in COVID-19. Assay used: immunoSEQ multiplex PCR; TCRdb lists only in-frame clones, some missing. In the table there are under 200,000 clones, around nine tenths of which are singletons. Sequenced sample: peripheral blood. The receptor source for this set is a man between 18 and 29 years old with active or convalescent COVID-19.

This clone has a single count. The chain joins TRBV3-1 (or the pseudogene TRBV3-2) to TRBJ1-2; D is unclear. The CDR3 has 17 residues. Germline CDR1 reads LGHDT; CDR2 reads YNNKEL (reference sequence). V lost 2 bases, J lost 8 bases, and 24 bases lay in between. This chain's CDR3 is CASSQPFFGGLGTGYTF. The CDR3 nucleotides are TGTGCCAGCAGCCAACCGTTCTTTGGAGGGTTGGGCACGGGCTACACCTTC.

The rearrangement links TRBV7-2 to TRBJ1-2; a possible D gene is TRBD1 (5 bases). V was cut by 7 bases and J by 0 bases, with 15 bases left in between. Per germline, CDR1 SGHTA and CDR2 FQGNSA. There are 15 residues in the CDR3. CDR3 DNA: TGTGCCAGCAATCGACAGACCGATTCTAACTATGGCTACACCTTC. Translating it yields CASNRQTDSNYGYTF.

The table lists this clone with a count of one. The chain combines TRBV19 with TRBJ2-7; TRBD2 matches at 13 bases. Germline lookup yields CDR1 LNHDA and CDR2 SQIVND (reference sequence). The CDR3 totals 17 residues. Unmatched junction bases numbered 7, after V lost 5 bases and J lost 0 bases. CDR3 sequence reads: CASSATSGRSSSYEQYF. In DNA, the CDR3 is TGTGCCAGTAGTGCGACTAGCGGGAGGTCAAGCTCCTACGAGCAGTACTTC.

The V call is TRBV19, the J call TRBJ2-3; TRBD2 matches at 8 bases. Per the germline V gene, CDR1 is LNHDA and CDR2 is SQIVND (reference sequence). V was clipped by 6 bases and J by 5 bases; unmatched bases: 13. The CDR3 runs 16 residues. The CDR3 here is CASSSQRESAKDTQYF. The CDR3, as DNA: TGTGCCAGTAGCTCACAGCGGGAGAGTGCAAAAGATACGCAGTATTTT.

Only one count was recorded for this clone. The chain has TRBV5-1 and TRBJ2-7; 7 bases are a match to TRBD1. J lost 2 bases, V lost 0 bases, and 5 bases had no gene match. Germline CDR1 is SGHRS and CDR2 is YFSETQ. CDR3 length: 15 residues. The CDR3 sequence: CASSLAGQGAYEQYF. CDR3 sequence (DNA): TGCGCCAGCAGCTTGGCCGGGCAGGGGGCCTACGAGCAGTACTTC. The full variable domain, rest sourced from reference TRBV5-1 and TRBJ2-7, is KAGVTQTPRYLIKTRGQQVTLSCSPISGHRSVSWYQQTPGQGLQFLFEYFSETQRNKGNFPGRFSGRQFSNSRSEMNVSTLELGDSALYLCASSLAGQGAYEQYFGPGTRLTVT.

This rearrangement joins TRBV14 to TRBJ1-5; the D gene is possibly TRBD1 (6 bases). There are 17 residues in the CDR3. Germline CDR1 and CDR2: SGHDN and FVKESK. V was shortened by 6 bases and J by 2 bases, with 20 bases between the two germline ends. The CDR3, as DNA: TGTGCCAGCAGAACAGGGACAACCACCTGCCGCAATCAGCCCCAGCATTTT. Translated: CASRTGTTTCRNQPQHF.

The genes are TRBV14 and TRBJ2-7; the match to TRBD2 covers 9 bases. Germline V gene sequence: CDR1 SGHDN, CDR2 FVKESK. Trimming took 1 base from V and 6 from J; bases not matched to a gene: 7. The CDR3 spans 15 residues. This CDR3 is CASSQGLRAGGEQYF. DNA of the CDR3: TGTGCCAGCAGCCAAGGTCTACGAGCGGGAGGCGAGCAGTACTTC.

This clone was recorded only once. This chain uses TRBV7-2 with TRBJ2-7, with a possible D match to TRBD1 (6 bases). V dropped 4 bases and J dropped 4 bases, with 8 bases sitting between them. The CDR3 has 12 residues. CDR1 is SGHTA and CDR2 is FQGNSA in the germline V gene. The CDR3 loop reads CASSWTAYEQYF. CDR3 DNA: TGTGCCAGCAGCTGGACAGCTTACGAGCAGTACTTC.

The chain recombines TRBV9 with TRBJ2-1; D call uncertain. The germline V gene has CDR1 SGDLS and CDR2 YYNGEE. V lost 0 bases and J 0 bases, leaving 7 bases between the germline ends. The CDR3 has 15 amino acids. CDR3 protein: CASSVELDSYNEQFF. In DNA form, the CDR3 reads TGTGCCAGCAGCGTAGAACTCGACTCCTACAATGAGCAGTTCTTC.

This clone occurred a few times. This chain joins TRBV11-2 and TRBJ1-2, with 7 bases fitting TRBD1. V trimming: 5 bases; J trimming: 5 bases; junction bases outside the gene matches: 2. CDR3 size: 12 residues. CDR1 SGHAT and CDR2 FQNNGV come from the germline V gene. The CDR3 loop is CASSPGGYGYTF. The CDR3 DNA sequence: TGTGCCAGCAGCCCAGGGGGGTATGGCTACACCTTC.

This clone showed up just a few times. V gene TRBV2 combines with J gene TRBJ1-3; no clear D gene. This CDR3 region has 14 residues. Germline V lookup: CDR1 SNHLY, CDR2 FYNNEI. Trimming removed 6 bases from V and 1 base from J, with 10 bases in between. The CDR3 reads CASRRSASGNTIYF. The CDR3 DNA follows: TGTGCCAGCAGGCGGTCGGCTTCTGGAAACACCATATATTTT.

The rearrangement joins TRBV7-9 to TRBJ1-4; 7 nucleotides line up with TRBD1. The CDR3 sequence is 16 residues long. Germline-derived CDR1 and CDR2 are SEHNR and FQNEAQ (reference sequence). Losses at the gene ends were 1 base for V and 8 bases for J; bases not matched to a gene: 10. The DNA of the CDR3 is TGTGCCAGCAGCTTAGGCGACAGGGCGATGGACGAAAAACTGTTTTTT. This codes for CASSLGDRAMDEKLFF.

The chain couples TRBV4-3 to TRBJ1-3; 7 bases fit TRBD1. J lost 2 bases, V lost 1 base, and 8 bases had no gene match. The V gene's germline CDR1 is LGHNA and CDR2 YSLEER. The CDR3 sequence is 17 residues long. CDR3 sequence (DNA): TGCGCCAGCAGCCAAGCCCCAGGGGGGTTGGCTGGAAACACCATATATTTT. This translates into CASSQAPGGLAGNTIYF.